Listed below are T cell receptor beta chains from one sample, sequenced in a study of T cells in Graves' hyperthyroidism and ophthalmopathy. TCRdb re-analysed the multiplex PCR reads in MiXCR, keeping a single row per CDR3 protein. The data hold roughly 96,000 distinct CDR3 sequences, with about half observed a single time. The sample consisted of blood. These receptors originate from a woman in her thirties or forties with Graves' hyperthyroidism. Both conserved end residues are part of each CDR3. A D gene is named only where the DNA matches it firmly. The size entry is marked missing in some rows and otherwise reads once, few, many or a size class.

abundance	d_gene	j_gene	v_gene	CDR3aa	CDR3nt
.	.	TRBJ2-7	TRBV7-2	CASSSGTHYEQYF	TGTGCCAGCAGCTCCGGGACACACTACGAGCAGTACTTC
.	TRBD2	TRBJ2-5	TRBV15	CATSRRLAGAETQYF	TGTGCCACCAGCAGGCGACTAGCGGGAGCGGAGACCCAGTACTTC
.	.	TRBJ1-1	TRBV30	CAWKMNTEAFF	TGTGCCTGGAAAATGAACACTGAAGCTTTCTTT
.	TRBD2	TRBJ2-7	TRBV7-9	CASSPGLAGDFYEQYF	TGTGCCAGCAGTCCGGGACTAGCGGGAGACTTTTACGAGCAGTACTTC
once	.	TRBJ1-2	TRBV20-1	CSASTEAAKYGYTF	TGCAGTGCTAGTACTGAGGCGGCAAAATATGGCTACACCTTC
once	TRBD1	TRBJ1-2	TRBV10-1	CASNPTGTSSLGYTF	TGCGCCAGCAATCCGACAGGGACCTCTTCGCTTGGCTACACCTTC
few	.	TRBJ2-7	TRBV2	CASRGLSYEQYF	TGTGCCAGCAGGGGCCTCTCCTACGAGCAGTACTTC
.	.	TRBJ2-5	TRBV28	CASTGGGQPQYF	TGTGCCAGCACCGGGGGTGGGCAGCCCCAGTACTTC
many	.	TRBJ1-3	TRBV7-9	CASFRGVLAGNTIYF	TGTGCCAGCTTTAGGGGAGTTCTGGCTGGAAACACCATATATTTT
many	TRBD1	TRBJ2-5	TRBV6-1	CASRTGTGKRVQETQYF	TGTGCCAGCAGGACCGGGACAGGGAAAAGAGTGCAAGAGACCCAGTACTTC
.	TRBD1	TRBJ1-2	TRBV29-1	CSTSWGQGVNYGYTF	TGCAGCACCTCGTGGGGACAGGGCGTTAACTATGGCTACACCTTC
many	TRBD1	TRBJ2-1	TRBV7-6	CASSSGQGAVNEQFF	TGTGCCAGCAGCTCGGGACAGGGGGCGGTTAATGAGCAGTTCTTC
.	TRBD1	TRBJ2-7	TRBV7-2	CASSYSDRIPLYEQYF	TGTGCCAGCAGTTACTCGGACAGGATCCCCCTGTACGAGCAGTACTTC
.	.	TRBJ2-2	TRBV7-2	CASSYRGRGTGELFF	TGTGCCAGCAGCTACAGGGGGAGGGGCACCGGGGAGCTGTTTTTT